These 9 T cell receptor beta chains originate from one sample sequenced in a study of blood T cell repertoires in COVID-19. Profiling relied on immunoSEQ multiplex PCR, and the TCRdb table lists in-frame clones only, not all of them. Counted here are about 290,000 clones, 85% to 90% occurring once; the ten biggest clones make up around 10%. Sequenced material: peripheral blood. The receptor source for this set is a woman aged 25-40 years with COVID-19, enrolled during active disease.

This clone was detected once. The chain recombines TRBV5-1 with TRBJ2-5, with 9 positions matching TRBD1. Germline CDR1 is SGHRS and CDR2 is YFSETQ. This CDR3 has 17 residues. The J segment lost 0 bases and the V segment lost 7 bases, leaving 13 bases of the junction unmatched. The CDR3: CASSDRGARWYQETQYF. The CDR3 DNA is TGCGCCAGCTCGGACAGGGGCGCACGGTGGTACCAAGAGACCCAGTACTTC.

The rearrangement uses TRBV19 and TRBJ1-2; D perhaps matches TRBD1 (6 bases). Germline V gene lookup returns CDR1 LNHDA and CDR2 SQIVND (reference sequence). The V end was cut by 5 bases, the J end by 8 bases, with 21 bases between. CDR3 length: 15 amino acids. CDR3 DNA sequence: TGTGCCAGTAGTCCCGCGGACAGAAGGATTAAGGGCTACACCTTC. This encodes CASSPADRRIKGYTF. The full variable domain, its missing parts supplied by reference TRBV19 and TRBJ1-2, is DGGITQSPKYLFRKEGQNVTLSCEQNLNHDAMYWYRQDPGQGLRLIYYSQIVNDFQKGDIAEGYSVSREKKESFPLTVTSAQKNPTAFYLCASSPADRRIKGYTFGSGTRLTVV.

J is TRBJ1-3 and V is TRBV23-1; 7 nucleotides line up with TRBD1. TRBV23-1 belongs to the ORF category, with a function that is uncertain. The V and J ends lost 6 bases and 7 bases, in that order; junction bases with no gene match: 3. The CDR3 has 12 amino acids. As DNA, the CDR3 is TGCGCCAGCAGAATACAGGGGAACACCATATATTTT. Its protein is CASRIQGNTIYF.

Only one count was recorded for this clone. The gene calls are TRBV2 and TRBJ1-1; a possible D gene is TRBD1 (5 bases). Trimming shortened V by 4 bases and J by 4 bases, and 13 bases separated the two germline ends. This CDR3 is 14 amino acids long. Germline CDR1 and CDR2: SNHLY and FYNNEI. The CDR3 DNA follows: TGTGCCAGCAGTGGAAATCAGGGTGGCACTGAAGCTTTCTTT. It codes for CASSGNQGGTEAFF.

The chain employs TRBV4-1 and TRBJ2-3; D might be TRBD1 (5 bases). The CDR3 consists of 20 residues. From germline, CDR1 is MGHRA and CDR2 YSYEKL. V shed 3 bases and J shed 2 bases, with 27 bases lying between them. CDR3 sequence (DNA): TGCGCCAGCAGCCATGCCCCGCCGGCGGCCAGGGTTTGGGACACAGATACGCAGTATTTT. As protein: CASSHAPPAARVWDTDTQYF.

The DNA of the CDR3 is TGTGCCACCAGTGAATGGACAGCTGAGACCCAGTACTTC. Translation gives CATSEWTAETQYF. The genes are TRBV24-1 and TRBJ2-5, with a weak D call TRBD1 (6 bases). The V end was cut by 4 bases, the J end by 5 bases, with 10 bases between. In germline, CDR1 is KGHDR, CDR2 SFDVKD. This CDR3 is built from 13 residues.

V gene TRBV19 combines with J gene TRBJ2-2; 7 nucleotides align to TRBD2. The ends lost 3 bases at V and 4 bases at J; junction bases unmatched: 8. Germline values: CDR1 LNHDA, CDR2 SQIVND (reference sequence). The CDR3 length is 16 residues. The CDR3 nucleotides are TGTGCCAGTAGTATTTTGGCGGGGGTCCCCACCGGGGAGCTGTTTTTT. Amino acid sequence: CASSILAGVPTGELFF. The whole variable domain, remainder taken from reference TRBV19 and TRBJ2-2, is DGGITQSPKYLFRKEGQNVTLSCEQNLNHDAMYWYRQDPGQGLRLIYYSQIVNDFQKGDIAEGYSVSREKKESFPLTVTSAQKNPTAFYLCASSILAGVPTGELFFGEGSRLTVL.

This chain joins TRBV7-8 and TRBJ2-7; D gene ambiguous. V was clipped by 4 bases and J by 4 bases, with 5 bases between them. The CDR3 extends over 11 amino acids. Germline CDR1 SGHVS, CDR2 FQNEAQ. CDR3 protein: CASSSMYEQYF. The CDR3 DNA reads TGTGCCAGCAGCTCAATGTACGAGCAGTACTTC.

The chain joins TRBV11-2 to TRBJ2-3, with D unclear. The CDR3 has 16 amino acids. V dropped 5 bases and J dropped 6 bases, with 21 bases sitting between them. Germline loops: CDR1 SGHAT, CDR2 FQNNGV. DNA of the CDR3: TGTGCCAGCAGCCCCGTGGGCCGCTCTATGTTCGATACGCAGTATTTT. It codes for CASSPVGRSMFDTQYF.